This entry features one T cell receptor (beta chain) sequence. The V end was cut by 5 bases, the J end by 12 bases, with 14 bases between. From germline, CDR1 is SGHAT and CDR2 FQDESV (reference sequence). The CDR3 covers 12 residues. In the authors' methods: Researchers report that nucleated cell counts were estimated from reference gene primer amplification. Some clones are missing from TCRdb's copy, which holds only in-frame ones; the method was immunoSEQ multiplex PCR. D and trimming come from the DNA, and the V and J calls and clone size come from that table. The sample lists some 150,000 clones, about 80% seen once, with approximately 0.5% in the top ten. The data are from a study of blood T cell repertoires in COVID-19. Turning to the study itself: The United States, Italy and Spain provided the acute and convalescent COVID-19 samples. PBMCs, B-cell-depleted T cells, or T cells provided the cDNA or gDNA that made up the material.

The clonotype was recovered from a man aged 60-69 years with acute or convalescent COVID-19. The gene calls are TRBV11-1 and TRBJ2-1; possible D gene TRBD2, 5 bases. The source material was peripheral blood. CDR3 residues: CASSQSGVLQFF. CDR3 nucleotides: TGTGCCAGCAGCCAATCCGGGGTCTTGCAGTTCTTC.